The 9 T cell receptor beta chains in this list originate from one sample, sequenced in a study of cytomegalovirus exposure and HLA in healthy donors. Using immunoSEQ multiplex PCR, the repertoire was profiled, and TCRdb retains in-frame clones only, with some absent. The table lists some 74,000 clones, 90% to 95% of them singletons, with 3% to 4.5% in the top ten. Input material: PBMCs. All receptors derive from a woman aged 30 to 39 in good health and CMV-seronegative.

The chain uses TRBV19 and TRBJ2-3; TRBD2 matches at 7 bases. The CDR3 has 15 residues. The germline CDR1 and CDR2 sequences are LNHDA and SQIVND (reference sequence). Germline trimming cut 7 bases from V and 3 bases from J; bases unmatched to any gene: 10. The CDR3 DNA is TGTGCCAGTACTCAGTCCGGGACTACGACAGATACGCAGTATTTT. Amino acid sequence: CASTQSGTTTDTQYF.

The chain has TRBV5-1 and TRBJ1-1, with 7 bases identical to TRBD1. The ends lost 0 bases at V and 4 bases at J; junction bases unmatched: 6. Germline V lookup: CDR1 SGHRS, CDR2 YFSETQ. This CDR3 contains 15 residues. CDR3 in amino acids: CASSLVAGGSTEAFF. The CDR3 nucleotides are TGCGCCAGCAGCTTGGTTGCAGGGGGAAGCACTGAAGCTTTCTTT.

V gene TRBV28 combines with J gene TRBJ1-2, with 10 bases fitting TRBD1. V lost 10 bases and J lost 6; bases outside the gene matches: 11. The CDR3 has 14 amino acids. The V gene's germline CDR1 is MDHEN and CDR2 SYDVKM. CDR3 residues: CAIATGGTADGYTF. CDR3 in DNA: TGTGCCATTGCGACAGGGGGCACGGCGGATGGCTACACCTTC.

The V call is TRBV11-2, the J call TRBJ2-5, with TRBD2 matching over 8 bases. Per the germline V gene, CDR1 is SGHAT and CDR2 is FQNNGV. CDR3 length: 15 amino acids. Trimming cost V 1 base and J 5 bases; bases outside gene matches: 6. CDR3 DNA sequence: TGTGCCAGCAGCTTAGTGGGACTAGGGGTGGAGACCCAGTACTTC. Residues: CASSLVGLGVETQYF.

J is TRBJ1-5 and V is TRBV19, with D perhaps TRBD1 (6 bases). V was shortened by 4 bases and J by 7 bases, with 11 bases between the two germline ends. Germline V lookup: CDR1 LNHDA, CDR2 SQIVND (reference sequence). This CDR3 comprises 13 residues. In DNA form, the CDR3 reads TGTGCCAGTAGTAACACAGGGCAACAGCCCCAGCATTTT. Amino acid sequence: CASSNTGQQPQHF.

The rearrangement joins TRBV5-6 to TRBJ1-2; tentatively, D is TRBD1 (5 bases). This CDR3 region has 13 residues. Germline CDR1 and CDR2: SGHDT and YYEEEE. V shed 4 bases and J shed 4 bases, with 11 bases lying between them. The CDR3 coding sequence is TGTGCCAGCAGCCTGGTGGGGGGCTATGGCTACACCTTC. This codes for CASSLVGGYGYTF.

As to this clone: Other nucleotide sequences in the sample specify the same CDR3. This sequence joins TRBV6-1 and TRBJ2-7, with D possibly being TRBD1 (5 bases). Germline-derived CDR1 and CDR2 are MNHNS and SASEGT. There are 11 residues in the CDR3. The ends were cut back, 6 bases at V and 4 bases at J, with 7 bases in the middle. CDR3 protein: CASSAGYEQYF. In nucleotides, the CDR3 is TGTGCCAGCAGCGCAGGGTACGAGCAGTACTTC.

V and J are TRBV7-9 and TRBJ1-1; no clear D gene. Trimming took off 3 bases at V and 1 base at J, with 9 bases between the two ends. Looked up from germline, CDR1 is SEHNR and CDR2 is FQNEAQ (reference sequence). This CDR3 spans 14 amino acids. This CDR3 reads CASSLSTSNTEAFF. DNA for the CDR3: TGTGCCAGCAGCTTGTCGACATCGAACACTGAAGCTTTCTTT.

This chain uses TRBV7-9 with TRBJ2-3, with 7 bases identical to TRBD2. The V gene end was trimmed by 6 bases and the J gene end by 3 bases; junction bases not matched to a gene: 12. The CDR3 runs to 16 residues. Germline CDR1 and CDR2: SEHNR and FQNEAQ (reference sequence). As DNA, the CDR3 is TGTGCCAGCAGTCCCGCGGGGACTATGGGAACAGATACGCAGTATTTT. Translated, it gives CASSPAGTMGTDTQYF.